These T cell receptor beta chains were read from a single sample in a study of T cell changes during pregnancy in multiple sclerosis. Assay used: immunoSEQ multiplex PCR; TCRdb lists only in-frame clones, some missing. The sample lists about 68,000 clones; about nine tenths were seen once. The sample here was peripheral blood, taken in the third trimester of pregnancy. The receptor source for this set is a female donor with multiple sclerosis, enrolled in a pregnancy study. The CDR3 runs from the conserved cysteine through the conserved F or W. Fields, in order: V gene, J gene, clone size, D gene, CDR3 protein, CDR3 DNA. The D gene is left open where the match is weak. Size values are once, few and many counts, or a class for expanded clones, and some rows have none.

>TRBV5-1|TRBJ1-1|.|TRBD1
CASSLGWGPGQGNTEAFF
TGCGCCAGCAGCTTGGGTTGGGGGCCAGGACAGGGGAACACTGAAGCTTTCTTT
>TRBV25-1|TRBJ1-2|.|.
CASSVSGRGYTF
TGTGCCAGCAGTGTGTCGGGTCGAGGCTACACCTTC
>TRBV4-2|TRBJ2-1|once|.
CASSPRDNPTGYNEQFF
TGTGCCAGCAGCCCCCGGGACAACCCGACGGGTTACAATGAGCAGTTCTTC
>TRBV19|TRBJ1-5|.|TRBD1
CASSTTPTGLGWENQPQHF
TGTGCCAGTAGTACTACCCCGACAGGGCTCGGTTGGGAGAATCAGCCCCAGCATTTT
>TRBV19|TRBJ1-2|few|.
CASTHDSANYGYTF
TGTGCCAGTACCCACGACAGTGCAAACTATGGCTACACCTTC
>TRBV10-3|TRBJ2-7|.|TRBD1
CAITGQGLNEQYF
TGTGCCATCACTGGACAGGGGTTGAACGAGCAGTACTTC
>TRBV6-5|TRBJ1-1|.|.
CASSYSGNTNTEAFF
TGTGCCAGCAGTTACTCGGGCAATACGAACACTGAAGCTTTCTTT
>TRBV29-1|TRBJ1-1|.|TRBD1
CSVRQGLNAFF
TGCAGCGTACGACAGGGGCTGAATGCTTTCTTT
>TRBV5-4|TRBJ2-1|.|TRBD1
CASSLARTGASYNEQFF
TGTGCCAGCAGCTTGGCCAGAACAGGGGCTTCCTACAATGAGCAGTTCTTC
>TRBV6-4|TRBJ1-1|.|TRBD1
CASSSGTGNEAFF
TGTGCCAGCAGTTCCGGGACAGGGAATGAAGCTTTCTTT
>TRBV5-5|TRBJ1-5|.|.
CASSLGGLDQPQHF
TGTGCCAGCAGCTTGGGGGGGCTGGACCAGCCCCAGCATTTT
>TRBV5-1|TRBJ2-7|.|.
CASSKQKGTPYPYEQYF
TGCGCCAGCAGTAAACAAAAAGGGACACCCTACCCCTACGAGCAGTACTTC
>TRBV5-1|TRBJ2-5|.|TRBD2
CASSLYVRGLAGVSWNQETQYF
TGCGCCAGCAGCTTGTATGTTAGAGGACTAGCGGGAGTTTCTTGGAACCAAGAGACCCAGTACTTC
>TRBV7-6|TRBJ2-5|.|TRBD1
CASSPRQGWGETQYF
TGTGCCAGCAGCCCTAGACAGGGATGGGGAGAGACCCAGTACTTC
>TRBV2|TRBJ2-5|.|TRBD1
CAGSEQGQGTQYF
TGTGCCGGCAGTGAACAGGGGCAGGGGACCCAGTACTTC
>TRBV29-1|TRBJ2-2|.|TRBD1
CSAEQGENTGELFF
TGCAGCGCGGAACAGGGGGAGAACACCGGGGAGCTGTTTTTT